This T cell receptor beta chain came from a study of cytomegalovirus exposure and HLA in healthy donors. With respect to this clone: Its specificity is unknown.

The assay was immunoSEQ multiplex PCR, and TCRdb's table has in-frame clones only and misses some. This sample has some 140,000 clones; about 86% occur once, and the top ten carry 2.1%. Points from the study as a whole: The investigators catalogued under 200 TCR beta chains as cytomegalovirus-associated.

This CDR3 is 14 amino acids long. CDR1 and CDR2 (germline): SGHTA, FQGNSA. Between the trimmed V and J ends, which lost 1 base and 4 bases, there was a span of 9 bases. The TCR sequence derives from a human donor in good health. Sequenced material: PBMCs. The chain joins TRBV7-2 to TRBJ2-3; no clear D. This CDR3 reads CASSLGTRADTQYF. The CDR3 nucleotides read TGTGCCAGCAGCTTAGGCACGCGTGCAGATACGCAGTATTTT.